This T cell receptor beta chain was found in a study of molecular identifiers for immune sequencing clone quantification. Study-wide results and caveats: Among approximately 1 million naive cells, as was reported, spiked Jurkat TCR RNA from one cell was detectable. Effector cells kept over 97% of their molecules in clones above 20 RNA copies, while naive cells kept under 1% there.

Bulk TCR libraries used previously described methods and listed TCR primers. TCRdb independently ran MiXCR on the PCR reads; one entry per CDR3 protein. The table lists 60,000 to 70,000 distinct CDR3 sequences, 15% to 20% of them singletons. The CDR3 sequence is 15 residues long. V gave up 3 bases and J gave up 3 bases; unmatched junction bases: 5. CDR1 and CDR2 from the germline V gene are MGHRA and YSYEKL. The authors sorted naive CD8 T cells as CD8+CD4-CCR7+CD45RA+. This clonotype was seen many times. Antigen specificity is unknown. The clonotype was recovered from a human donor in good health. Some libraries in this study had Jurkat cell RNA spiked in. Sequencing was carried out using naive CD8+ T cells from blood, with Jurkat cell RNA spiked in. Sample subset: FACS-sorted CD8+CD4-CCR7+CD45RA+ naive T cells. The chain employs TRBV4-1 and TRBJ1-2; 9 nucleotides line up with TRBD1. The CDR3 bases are TGCGCCAGCAGCCACCGGGGACAGGGTGACTATGGCTACACCTTC. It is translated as CASSHRGQGDYGYTF.